The T cell receptor (beta chain) described here comes from a study of T cell changes during pregnancy in multiple sclerosis. Produced via immunoSEQ multiplex PCR; TCRdb's table is partial and in-frame only. The data hold approximately 20,000 clones, with about 90% observed a single time. This CDR3 spans 13 amino acids. V lost 4 bases, J lost 6 bases, and 9 bases lay in between. In germline, CDR1 is PRHDT, CDR2 FYEKMQ (reference sequence). This clonotype was sampled from a female donor with multiple sclerosis, enrolled in a pregnancy study. The chain has TRBV13 and TRBJ2-2, with D possibly being TRBD1 (6 bases). The specimen comprised CD8+ T cells from peripheral blood mononuclear cells, sampled after pregnancy. In DNA, the CDR3 is TGTGCCAGCAGCTCCAGGGGCTCCGGGGAGCTGTTTTTT. Amino acids: CASSSRGSGELFF. Using reference TRBV13 and TRBJ2-2 for the parts outside the CDR3, the full variable domain is AAGVIQSPRHLIKEKRETATLKCYPIPRHDTVYWYQQGPGQDPQFLISFYEKMQSDKGSIPDRFSAQQFSDYHSELNMSSLELGDSALYFCASSSRGSGELFFGEGSRLTVL.